The 32 T cell receptor beta chains in this list originate from one sample, sequenced in a study of cytomegalovirus exposure and HLA in healthy donors. Vbeta (60) and Jbeta (13) primers were used in the PCR. Some clones are missing from TCRdb's copy, which holds only in-frame ones; the method was immunoSEQ multiplex PCR. The sample lists some 150,000 clones, approximately 78% seen once, with 3.2% in the top ten. What was sequenced was PBMCs. The source of these receptors is a man aged 18 to 29 in good health and CMV-seropositive.

This sequence joins TRBV4-1 and TRBJ1-2; perhaps TRBD1 as D (5 bases). CDR1 is MGHRA and CDR2 is YSYEKL in the germline V gene. The CDR3 totals 14 residues. V was pared by 0 bases and J by 7 bases, with 12 bases between. In DNA form, the CDR3 reads TGCGCCAGCAGCCAAGACAGGGAAAGTCCTGGCTACACCTTC. Its translation is CASSQDRESPGYTF.

This chain joins TRBV27 and TRBJ1-5; 7 bases agree with TRBD1. Losses at the gene ends were 5 bases for V and 7 bases for J; bases not matched to a gene: 5. The CDR3 loop spans 13 amino acids. Germline CDR1 MNHEY, CDR2 SMNVEV (reference sequence). CDR3: CASSLGGGQPQHF. DNA for the CDR3: TGTGCCAGCAGTCTAGGGGGCGGACAGCCCCAGCATTTT.

The chain links TRBV28 to TRBJ1-1; D is unresolved. CDR3 length: 13 residues. V lost 5 bases to trimming and J lost 3 bases, with 10 bases between them. Germline lookup yields CDR1 MDHEN and CDR2 SYDVKM. The CDR3 loop is CASSPQAYTEAFF. The CDR3 bases are TGTGCCAGCAGTCCCCAGGCCTACACTGAAGCTTTCTTT. Full variable domain (outside the CDR3, taken from reference TRBV28 and TRBJ1-1): DVKVTQSSRYLVKRTGEKVFLECVQDMDHENMFWYRQDPGLGLRLIYFSYDVKMKEKGDIPEGYSVSREKKERFSLILESASTNQTSMYLCASSPQAYTEAFFGQGTRLTVV.

The rearrangement joins TRBV5-1 to TRBJ2-3, with 11 bases identical to TRBD1. Germline V gene lookup returns CDR1 SGHRS and CDR2 YFSETQ. With V trimmed by 4 bases and J by 3 bases, 4 bases remained unmatched. This CDR3 spans 15 amino acids. The CDR3 sequence is CASSHRDRGTDTQYF. The CDR3 bases are TGCGCCAGCAGCCACCGGGACAGGGGGACAGATACGCAGTATTTT.

The chain uses TRBV6-6 and TRBJ2-1; tentative D call: TRBD2 (5 bases). Germline CDR1 is MNHNY and CDR2 is SVGAGI (reference sequence). Trimming took off 7 bases at V and 4 bases at J, with 11 bases between the two ends. The CDR3 is 13 amino acids. CDR3 nucleotides: TGTGCCAGCACCATACTAGGATACAATGAGCAGTTCTTC. It yields the protein CASTILGYNEQFF.

This chain joins TRBV10-3 and TRBJ1-1, with TRBD1 identical over 7 bases. This CDR3 region has 15 residues. Per germline, CDR1 ENHRY and CDR2 SYGVKD. J gave up 1 base and V 0 bases, and 2 bases lay outside the gene matches. For the CDR3, the DNA is TGTGCCATCAGTGAGTCGGGGACAGCGAACACTGAAGCTTTCTTT. This gives the protein CAISESGTANTEAFF.

The chain is built from TRBV25-1 and TRBJ2-1, with a weak D call TRBD1 (5 bases). V lost 2 bases and J lost 5, with 10 bases in between. This CDR3 is 14 amino acids long. The germline V gene has CDR1 MGHDK and CDR2 SYGVNS. CDR3 loop: CASSETGSHNEQFF. CDR3 DNA sequence: TGTGCCAGCAGTGAAACAGGAAGCCACAATGAGCAGTTCTTC.

The chain recombines TRBV11-2 with TRBJ1-4, with TRBD1 as a possible D gene (5 bases). The CDR3 is 16 amino acids. V was shortened by 2 bases and J by 8 bases, with 18 bases between the two germline ends. The germline V gene encodes CDR1 SGHAT and CDR2 FQNNGV. As DNA, the CDR3 is TGTGCCAGCAGCTTAATTGGGCGGACAAAGGAAGAAAAACTGTTTTTT. This gives the protein CASSLIGRTKEEKLFF.

V and J are TRBV29-1 and TRBJ2-1; the match to TRBD1 covers 7 bases. After removal of 2 bases from V and 10 bases from J, the junction contained 5 bases not matched to a gene. The germline CDR1 and CDR2 sequences are SQVTM and ANQGSEA. The CDR3 consists of 12 residues. CDR3 nucleotide sequence: TGCAGCGTTGAAAAGGGGGCAAAAGAGCAGTTCTTC. As protein: CSVEKGAKEQFF.

The chain couples TRBV6-6 to TRBJ1-4, with D perhaps matching TRBD1 (6 bases). Germline V lookup: CDR1 MNHNY, CDR2 SVGAGI (reference sequence). Trimming cost V 7 bases and J 5 bases, with 20 bases left between them. This CDR3 is 16 amino acids long. For the CDR3, the DNA is TGTGCCAGCACGCTCCTTCAGACAGGTTTAAATGAAAAACTGTTTTTT. Amino acids: CASTLLQTGLNEKLFF.

The CDR3 region has the DNA TGTGCCAGCAGCTTGGCCCGAGGAGGCACAAGCTCTGGAAACACCATATATTTT. Its translation: CASSLARGGTSSGNTIYF. The rearrangement joins TRBV5-6 to TRBJ1-3; no firm D call. Trimming took off 0 bases at V and 0 bases at J, with 16 bases between the two ends. The CDR3 contains 18 residues. Germline lookup yields CDR1 SGHDT and CDR2 YYEEEE.

J is TRBJ2-7 and V is TRBV18, with 8 positions matching TRBD1. The ends lost 2 bases at V and 7 bases at J; junction bases unmatched: 13. Per germline, CDR1 KGHSH and CDR2 LQKENI. CDR3 length: 16 residues. The CDR3 spells CASSPIGTGALGEQYF. Written as DNA, the CDR3 is TGTGCCAGCTCACCAATAGGGACAGGTGCCTTGGGGGAGCAGTACTTC.

This clone was seen just once. The chain links TRBV25-1 to TRBJ2-5; D is ambiguous. The tail of the sequence fits TRBJ2-7 better, so the J call may be wrong. This CDR3 contains 11 residues. Per the germline V gene, CDR1 is MGHDK and CDR2 is SYGVNS. As DNA, the CDR3 is TGTGCCAGCAGTGAATATTACGAGCAGTACTTC. Amino acid sequence: CASSEYYEQYF.

J is TRBJ2-1 and V is TRBV7-9; possibly TRBD1 for D (5 bases). The CDR3 runs to 11 residues. V lost 4 bases and J lost 8, with 6 bases in between. Germline lookup yields CDR1 SEHNR and CDR2 FQNEAQ (reference sequence). In DNA form, the CDR3 reads TGTGCCAGCAGCTGGGGCTATGAGCAGTTCTTC. Protein: CASSWGYEQFF. Complete variable domain (other parts from reference TRBV7-9 and TRBJ2-1): DTGVSQNPRHKITKRGQNVTFRCDPISEHNRLYWYRQTLGQGPEFLTYFQNEAQLEKSRLLSDRFSAERPKGSFSTLEIQRTEQGDSAMYLCASSWGYEQFFGPGTRLTVL.

The chain recombines TRBV19 with TRBJ2-2, with a tentative D call TRBD1 (6 bases). V lost 1 base and J 0 bases, leaving 6 bases between the germline ends. The CDR3 sequence is 15 residues long. Per the germline V gene, CDR1 is LNHDA and CDR2 is SQIVND (reference sequence). The chain's CDR3 is CASSIGTANTGELFF. The CDR3 DNA reads as TGTGCCAGTAGTATAGGGACAGCGAACACCGGGGAGCTGTTTTTT.

The chain is built from TRBV7-9 and TRBJ2-1; 9 bases are a match to TRBD1. The germline V gene has CDR1 SEHNR and CDR2 FQNEAQ (reference sequence). The CDR3 is 12 amino acids. V was clipped by 4 bases and J by 10 bases; unmatched bases: 2. The CDR3 DNA follows: TGTGCCAGCAGCTCGGACAGGGGCGAGCAGTTCTTC. Protein product: CASSSDRGEQFF.

V and J are TRBV6-5 and TRBJ1-1, with 9 bases lining up with TRBD1. Per the germline V gene, CDR1 is MNHEY and CDR2 is SVGAGI. The CDR3 runs to 15 residues. The V gene end was trimmed by 5 bases and the J gene end by 5 bases; junction bases not matched to a gene: 9. The CDR3 DNA reads TGTGCCAGCAGTGGACAGGGGCGCAGGGGGACTGAAGCTTTCTTT. Its translation is CASSGQGRRGTEAFF.

The V gene is TRBV5-1, the J gene TRBJ2-1; D is ambiguous. The ends were cut back, 2 bases at V and 4 bases at J, with 7 bases in the middle. This CDR3 comprises 13 residues. Germline CDR1 and CDR2: SGHRS and YFSETQ. The DNA for the CDR3 is TGCGCCAGCAGCTTCCAAGAGTACAATGAGCAGTTCTTC. Translation gives CASSFQEYNEQFF.

The chain recombines TRBV27 with TRBJ2-5, with D maybe TRBD2 (6 bases). The germline V gene encodes CDR1 MNHEY and CDR2 SMNVEV (reference sequence). V lost 0 bases to trimming and J lost 11 bases, with 13 bases between them. The CDR3 contains 13 residues. CDR3: CASSLSGGYGQYF. CDR3 DNA sequence: TGTGCCAGCAGTTTATCGGGGGGATACGGGCAGTACTTC.

The rearrangement uses TRBV30 and TRBJ1-2; 8 bases line up with TRBD1. After removal of 6 bases from V and 8 bases from J, the junction contained 2 bases not matched to a gene. The germline V gene has CDR1 GTSNPN and CDR2 SVGIG (reference sequence). There are 10 residues in the CDR3. The CDR3 sequence is CACSGGGYTF. The CDR3 DNA reads TGTGCCTGCTCAGGGGGCGGCTACACCTTC.

The chain is built from TRBV5-1 and TRBJ2-7, with TRBD1 as a possible D gene (6 bases). Looked up from germline, CDR1 is SGHRS and CDR2 is YFSETQ. The V end was cut by 2 bases, the J end by 5 bases, with 8 bases between. The CDR3 extends over 12 amino acids. The DNA of the CDR3 is TGCGCCAGCAGCTTCCAGGGGAACGAGCAGTACTTC. Translation gives CASSFQGNEQYF. The variable domain in full, with the rest retrieved from reference TRBV5-1 and TRBJ2-7, is KAGVTQTPRYLIKTRGQQVTLSCSPISGHRSVSWYQQTPGQGLQFLFEYFSETQRNKGNFPGRFSGRQFSNSRSEMNVSTLELGDSALYLCASSFQGNEQYFGPGTRLTVT.

V and J are TRBV7-9 and TRBJ1-2, with D perhaps TRBD1 (6 bases). The germline V and J ends were trimmed by 0 bases and 3 bases, with 20 bases remaining between them. The germline gives CDR1 SEHNR, CDR2 FQNEAQ (reference sequence). The CDR3 consists of 18 residues. In DNA form, the CDR3 reads TGTGCCAGCAGCTTAGCTGGTTTCGGGGCAGGGGAAGACTATGGCTACACCTTC. It specifies CASSLAGFGAGEDYGYTF.

The V call is TRBV4-1, the J call TRBJ1-3; D ambiguous. The CDR3 runs 15 residues. Germline CDR1 reads MGHRA; CDR2 reads YSYEKL. V was clipped by 2 bases and J by 0 bases, with 8 bases between them. The CDR3 loop reads CASSQSTFSGNTIYF. The CDR3 DNA reads TGCGCCAGCAGCCAAAGCACTTTCTCTGGAAACACCATATATTTT.

The J gene is TRBJ2-4, the V gene TRBV28, with 10 bases identical to TRBD1. This CDR3 has 13 residues. V was pared by 8 bases and J by 7 bases, with 5 bases of the junction left unmatched. Looked up from germline, CDR1 is MDHEN and CDR2 is SYDVKM. CDR3 residues: CASEGQGRNIQYF. The CDR3 bases are TGTGCCAGCGAGGGACAGGGGAGGAACATTCAGTACTTC.

This clone appeared once. The genes are TRBV27 and TRBJ1-2; D is possibly TRBD1 (6 bases). This CDR3 comprises 15 residues. Trimming removed 5 bases from V and 3 bases from J, with 16 bases in between. In germline, CDR1 is MNHEY, CDR2 SMNVEV (reference sequence). The DNA for the CDR3 is TGTGCCAGCAGTCCAGGGTGGGGGGGGCACTATGGCTACACCTTC. Translating gives CASSPGWGGHYGYTF.

This chain links TRBV27 with TRBJ2-3; the D gene is possibly TRBD1 (5 bases). CDR3 size: 15 residues. Trimming pared 5 bases from V and 6 bases from J, leaving 18 bases between. Germline assignment: CDR1 MNHEY and CDR2 SMNVEV (reference sequence). CDR3 sequence: CASSDHRLGLDTQYF. In nucleotides, the CDR3 is TGTGCCAGCAGTGATCACAGGTTGGGTTTGGATACGCAGTATTTT.

The rearrangement joins TRBV5-1 to TRBJ2-7, with 7 bases matching TRBD1. J lost 3 bases, V lost 7 bases, and 7 bases had no gene match. This CDR3 comprises 13 residues. Per germline, CDR1 SGHRS and CDR2 YFSETQ. The CDR3 sequence: CASGLDRDYEQYF. CDR3 bases: TGCGCCAGCGGCCTCGACAGGGACTACGAGCAGTACTTC. Supplemented by reference TRBV5-1 and TRBJ2-7, the full variable domain reads KAGVTQTPRYLIKTRGQQVTLSCSPISGHRSVSWYQQTPGQGLQFLFEYFSETQRNKGNFPGRFSGRQFSNSRSEMNVSTLELGDSALYLCASGLDRDYEQYFGPGTRLTVT.

The rearrangement links TRBV15 to TRBJ1-3; D is possibly TRBD1 (6 bases). Trimming pared 0 bases from V and 2 bases from J, leaving 8 bases between. The CDR3 sequence is 15 residues long. Germline CDR1 is LNHNV and CDR2 is YYDKDF (reference sequence). CDR3 bases: TGTGCCACCAGCAGAGATAACAGGGCTGGAAACACCATATATTTT. This gives the protein CATSRDNRAGNTIYF. The variable domain in full, completed from reference TRBV15 and TRBJ1-3, reads DAMVIQNPRYQVTQFGKPVTLSCSQTLNHNVMYWYQQKSSQAPKLLFHYYDKDFNNEADTPDNFQSRRPNTSFCFLDIRSPGLGDTAMYLCATSRDNRAGNTIYFGEGSWLTVV.

V is TRBV4-1 and J is TRBJ2-1, with 12 bases identical to TRBD2. This CDR3 contains 15 residues. Germline CDR1 and CDR2: MGHRA and YSYEKL. The J segment lost 7 bases and the V segment lost 3 bases, leaving 4 bases of the junction unmatched. In DNA, the CDR3 is TGCGCCAGCAGCCATAGACTAGCGGGAGTGAATGAGCAGTTCTTC. It is translated as CASSHRLAGVNEQFF.

The chain links TRBV5-1 to TRBJ2-1, with 7 positions matching TRBD1. Germline V gives CDR1 SGHRS, CDR2 YFSETQ. Trimming took 3 bases from V and 5 from J; bases not matched to a gene: 5. The CDR3 is 14 amino acids. CDR3 nucleotides: TGCGCCAGCAGCTCACAGGGGAACAACAATGAGCAGTTCTTC. Its translation: CASSSQGNNNEQFF.

The rearrangement uses TRBV28 and TRBJ2-7; a weak D match, TRBD1 (5 bases). CDR3 length equals 13 residues. The V gene lost 0 bases and the J gene lost 6 bases, with 9 bases spanning the gap. Germline CDR1 MDHEN, CDR2 SYDVKM. The CDR3 protein is CASSLWEGVEQYF. CDR3 nucleotides: TGTGCCAGCAGTTTATGGGAAGGGGTCGAGCAGTACTTC. Full variable domain (rest looked up from reference TRBV28 and TRBJ2-7): DVKVTQSSRYLVKRTGEKVFLECVQDMDHENMFWYRQDPGLGLRLIYFSYDVKMKEKGDIPEGYSVSREKKERFSLILESASTNQTSMYLCASSLWEGVEQYFGPGTRLTVT.

The chain uses TRBV28 and TRBJ1-2; the match to TRBD1 covers 8 bases. V lost 2 bases and J lost 7; bases outside the gene matches: 6. This CDR3 has 14 amino acids. Looked up from germline, CDR1 is MDHEN and CDR2 is SYDVKM. CDR3 coding DNA: TGTGCCAGCAGTTTAGGGCACAGGGGGGCTGGCTACACCTTC. Protein product: CASSLGHRGAGYTF.